These T cell receptor beta chains were read from a single sample in a study of CD8 T cells in Susac syndrome. TCRdb passed the immunoSEQ multiplex PCR reads through MiXCR, listing each CDR3 protein once. This sample has approximately 150,000 distinct CDR3 sequences, with roughly 93% found just once. Specimen: CD4+ T cells from PBMCs. These receptors all stem from a human donor in good health. Each CDR3 is given with its conserved first and last residue. The order of the fields is D gene, J gene, V gene, CDR3 DNA, CDR3 protein. The D gene is left open where the match is weak.

- | TRBJ1-4 | TRBV4-1 | TGCGCCAGCAATCCCCCGGGTACTAATGAAAAACTGTTTTTT | CASNPPGTNEKLFF
- | TRBJ2-5 | TRBV19 | TGTGCCAGTAAACCAGGGACGGATGAAGAGACCCAGTACTTC | CASKPGTDEETQYF
- | TRBJ2-7 | TRBV5-1 | TGCGCCAGCAGCTTGGTTTGGGGATTCTACGAGCAGTACTTC | CASSLVWGFYEQYF
TRBD2 | TRBJ2-2 | TRBV19 | TGTGCCAGTTCCACCTTAGCGGGGTCCGGGGACACCGGGGAGCTGTTTTTT | CASSTLAGSGDTGELFF
- | TRBJ2-2 | TRBV19 | TGTGCCAGCAGTCTGTGGGACAACACCGGGGAGCTGTTTTTT | CASSLWDNTGELFF
- | TRBJ2-2 | TRBV7-2 | TGTGCCAGCAGCCCAACCGGGGGCACCGGGGAGCTGTTTTTT | CASSPTGGTGELFF
TRBD1 | TRBJ1-2 | TRBV6-1 | TGTGCCAGCAGTACACAGGGGCTTGGCTATGGCTACACCTTC | CASSTQGLGYGYTF
- | TRBJ1-1 | TRBV20-1 | TGCAGTGCTAGAGATCCGGGCCTCCACACTGAAGCTTTCTTT | CSARDPGLHTEAFF
- | TRBJ1-2 | TRBV6-6 | TGTGCCAGCAGTCAAGGAGGGTTCTCGTCATGGGATGGCTACACCTTC | CASSQGGFSSWDGYTF
- | TRBJ2-7 | TRBV4-1 | TGCGCCAGCAGCCAACCACAGAACTCCTACGAGCAGTACTTC | CASSQPQNSYEQYF
- | TRBJ1-3 | TRBV7-2 | TGTGCCAGCAGCTTAGGATCTGCCCCTGGAAACACCATATATTTT | CASSLGSAPGNTIYF
- | TRBJ2-3 | TRBV23-1 | TGCGCCAGCAGTCAGCCGACAGAGACCGATCCATCGCAGTATTTT | CASSQPTETDPSQYF